This T cell receptor beta chain originates from a study of identical twins. Regarding the study as a whole: Cord blood beta clonotypes present at high abundance carried fewer insertions; no such pattern appeared in memory repertoires.

All of the donors were Caucasians in good health. This clonotype showed up just a few times. What it recognizes is unknown. TCRdb analysed the 5' RACE reads with MiXCR anew, one entry per CDR3 protein. In the table there are roughly 290,000 distinct CDR3 sequences, 6.5% to 9.5% of which are singletons. This sample was also put to use in a study of yellow fever vaccine responses in identical twins. Per that paper: Convergence reportedly seemed to mark part of the twins' vaccine T cell response, with personalization marking the rest.

The specimen was memory (CD45RO+) T cells sorted from blood. This clonotype was sampled from a woman under 30 in good health.

The CDR3 sequence: CASSDFNEQFF. The DNA of the CDR3 is TGCGCCAGCAGTGATTTCAATGAGCAGTTCTTC. The chain links TRBV10-2 to TRBJ2-1; no clear D gene. V was cut by 3 bases and J by 6 bases, with 3 bases left in between. Germline CDR1 reads WSHSY; CDR2 reads SAAADI. This CDR3 is built from 11 residues.